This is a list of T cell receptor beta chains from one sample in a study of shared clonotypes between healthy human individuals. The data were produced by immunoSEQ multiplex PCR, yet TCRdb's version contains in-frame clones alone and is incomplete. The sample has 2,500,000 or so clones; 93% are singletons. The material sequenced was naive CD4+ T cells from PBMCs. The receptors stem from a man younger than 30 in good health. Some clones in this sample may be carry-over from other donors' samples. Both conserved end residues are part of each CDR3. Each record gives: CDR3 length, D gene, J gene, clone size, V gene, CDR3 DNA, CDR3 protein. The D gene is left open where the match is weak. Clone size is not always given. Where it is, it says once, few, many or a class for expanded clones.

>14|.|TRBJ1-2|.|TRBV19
TGTGCCAGTAGTCTTCGACAACCTAACTATGGCTACACCTTC
CASSLRQPNYGYTF
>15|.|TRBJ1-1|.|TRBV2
TGTGCCAGCAGGGCCACAGGACTGATGAACACTGAAGCTTTCTTT
CASRATGLMNTEAFF
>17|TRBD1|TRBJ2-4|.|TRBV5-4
TGTGCCAGCAGCTTGAGACAGGGAGACATAGCCAAAAACATTCAGTACTTC
CASSLRQGDIAKNIQYF
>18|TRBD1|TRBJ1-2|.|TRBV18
TGTGCCAGCTCCCCGACTGCCTCCCAGGGGGCGTCGGTCTATGGCTACACCTTC
CASSPTASQGASVYGYTF
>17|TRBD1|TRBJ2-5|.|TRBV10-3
TGTGCCATCAGCCCGGGACAGCTTCTTTACCTTGGGGAGACCCAGTACTTC
CAISPGQLLYLGETQYF
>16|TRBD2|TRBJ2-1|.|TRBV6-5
TGTGCCAGCAGTTACTCGTTCCTAGCGGCCAAAGATGAGCAGTTCTTC
CASSYSFLAAKDEQFF
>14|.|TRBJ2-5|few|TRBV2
TGTGCCAGTCTTACTCAGGGAGCTGGGAAGACCCAGTACTTC
CASLTQGAGKTQYF
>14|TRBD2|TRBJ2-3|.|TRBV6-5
TGTGCCAGCAGTTCTAGCGGGAGGGCTCATACGCAGTATTTT
CASSSSGRAHTQYF
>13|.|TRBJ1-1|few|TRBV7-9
TGTGCCGGGGAGCCGGCGGGAGGGACTGAAGCTTTCTTT
CAGEPAGGTEAFF
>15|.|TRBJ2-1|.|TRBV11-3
TGTGCCAGCAGCTTATACGGGGGATACGACAATGAGCAGTTCTTC
CASSLYGGYDNEQFF
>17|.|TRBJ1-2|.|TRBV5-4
TGTGCCAGCAGCTTGGCCTTCGGAGCGGGGGGCTCTAGAGGCTACACCTTC
CASSLAFGAGGSRGYTF
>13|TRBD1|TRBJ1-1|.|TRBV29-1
TGCAGCGCCTGGACAGGGGTAAACACTGAAGCTTTCTTT
CSAWTGVNTEAFF
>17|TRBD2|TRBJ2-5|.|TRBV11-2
TGTGCCAGCAGCTTACGACTAGCGGGAGTGGGTCCCAAGACCCAGTACTTC
CASSLRLAGVGPKTQYF
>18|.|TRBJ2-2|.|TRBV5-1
TGCGCCAGCAGCCTACGACCGGGGGCAGGGATAGGTACCGGGGAGCTGTTTTTT
CASSLRPGAGIGTGELFF
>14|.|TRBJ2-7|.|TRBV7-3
TGTGCCAGCAGCTTAAGGGCGGACCTACCGGAGCAGTACTTC
CASSLRADLPEQYF
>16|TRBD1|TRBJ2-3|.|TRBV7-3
TGTGCCAGCAGCTCTCAACCGGGACAGGGCGCAGATACGCAGTATTTT
CASSSQPGQGADTQYF
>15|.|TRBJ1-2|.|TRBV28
TGTGCCAGCAGCCACCAAAAAACAGGGTTGGGTGGCTACACCTTC
CASSHQKTGLGGYTF
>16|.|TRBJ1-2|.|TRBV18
TGTGCCAGCTCACGGGATTACAGGGCCTTGGGCTATGGCTACACCTTC
CASSRDYRALGYGYTF
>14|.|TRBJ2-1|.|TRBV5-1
TGCGCCAGCACCCGGACGCCGACCTACAATGAGCAGTTCTTC
CASTRTPTYNEQFF
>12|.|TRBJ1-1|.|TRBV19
TGTGCCAGTAGTACAAACACAGGTGAAGCTTTCTTT
CASSTNTGEAFF
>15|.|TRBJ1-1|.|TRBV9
TGTGCCAGCAGCGTAACCGACCAGGGGAGTTCCGGGGCTTTCTTT
CASSVTDQGSSGAFF
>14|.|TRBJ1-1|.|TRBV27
TGTGCCAGCAGTTTTGACAGGTGGAACACTGAAGCTTTCTTT
CASSFDRWNTEAFF
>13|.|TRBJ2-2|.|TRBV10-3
TGTGCCATCAGTGAGTGGGACACCGGGGAGCTGTTTTTT
CAISEWDTGELFF
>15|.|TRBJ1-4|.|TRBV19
TGTGCCAGTCGGAGTCCGGGAGGTACTAATGAAAAACTGTTTTTT
CASRSPGGTNEKLFF
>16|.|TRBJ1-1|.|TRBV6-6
TGTGCCAGCAGTTACAGGATTTCACCGGGGAACACTGAAGCTTTCTTT
CASSYRISPGNTEAFF
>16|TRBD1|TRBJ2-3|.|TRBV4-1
TGCGCCAGCAGCCTGGGGACAGGGCTTGGGGCAGATACGCAGTATTTT
CASSLGTGLGADTQYF
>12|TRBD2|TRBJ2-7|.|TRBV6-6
TGTGCCAGCAGCCCGGGGGGATACGAGCAGTACTTC
CASSPGGYEQYF
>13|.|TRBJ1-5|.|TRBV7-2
TGTGCCAGCAGCTTACCAGGGAATCAGCCCCAGCATTTT
CASSLPGNQPQHF
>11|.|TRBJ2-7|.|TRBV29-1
TGCAGCGTTGCAAGGCGCAGCGAGCAGTACTTC
CSVARRSEQYF
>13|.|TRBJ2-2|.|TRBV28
TGTGCCAGCACCCAAAGGAGGGCCGGGGAGCTGTTTTTT
CASTQRRAGELFF
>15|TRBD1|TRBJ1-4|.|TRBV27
TGTGCCAGCAGTTCCGGACAGGGGGTATTTGAAAAACTGTTTTTT
CASSSGQGVFEKLFF
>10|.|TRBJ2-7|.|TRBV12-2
TGTGCAAGCGGCCCATACGAGCAGTACTTC
CASGPYEQYF
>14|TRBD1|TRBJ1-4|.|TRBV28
TGTGCCAGCAACGCTGGGACAGCGAGTGAAAAACTGTTTTTT
CASNAGTASEKLFF
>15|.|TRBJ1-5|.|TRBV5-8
TGTGCCAGCAGCTTGGCGGGGGAGAGCAATCAGCCCCAGCATTTT
CASSLAGESNQPQHF
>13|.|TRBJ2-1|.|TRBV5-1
TGCGCCAGCAGCTTGAATTTGGGGGATGAGCAGTTCTTC
CASSLNLGDEQFF
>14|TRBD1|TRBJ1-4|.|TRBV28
TGTGCCAGCAGCCCGAGACAGGGAGGTGGAAAACTGTTTTTT
CASSPRQGGGKLFF
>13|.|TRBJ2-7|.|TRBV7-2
TGTGCCAGCAGCAGAGATGGGGGGTACGAGCAGTACTTC
CASSRDGGYEQYF
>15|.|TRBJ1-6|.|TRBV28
TGTGCCAGCAGTCCCGGGGACATCTCTCAATCACCCCTCCACTTT
CASSPGDISQSPLHF
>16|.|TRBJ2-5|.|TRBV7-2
TGTGCCAGCAGCTTAGCTCGAGGGGTAAGGGGAGAGACCCAGTACTTC
CASSLARGVRGETQYF
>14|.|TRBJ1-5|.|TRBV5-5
TGTGCCAGCAGCTCCGAAGCAAGGGATCAGCCCCAGCATTTT
CASSSEARDQPQHF
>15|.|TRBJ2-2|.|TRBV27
TGTGCCAGCAGTACACGACGACCCCGGGGCGGGGAGCTGTTTTTT
CASSTRRPRGGELFF
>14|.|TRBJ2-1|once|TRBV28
TGTGCCAGCAGTTTAGCGGGCAATGACAATGAGCAGTTCTTC
CASSLAGNDNEQFF
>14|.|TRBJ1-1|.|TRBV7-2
TGTGCCAGCAGCTTAGGGGCGGGGCCCACTGAAGCTTTCTTT
CASSLGAGPTEAFF
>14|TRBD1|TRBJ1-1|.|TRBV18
TGTGCCAGCTCACCAGGGACAGGGGGCCTTGGGGCTTTCTTT
CASSPGTGGLGAFF